The 20 T cell receptor beta chains given below trace back to one sample, sequenced in a study of CD8 T cells in Susac syndrome. An amount of RNA that ranged from roughly 0.5 to 1 ug was reverse transcribed with random hexamers. TCRdb re-derived calls from the immunoSEQ multiplex PCR reads in MiXCR, one entry per CDR3 protein. This sample yields about 47,000 distinct CDR3 sequences, of which 80% to 95% are seen a single time; roughly 0.4% belongs to the top ten. The sample taken for sequencing was CD8+ T cells from PBMCs. The receptors come from a human donor in good health.

V gene TRBV27 combines with J gene TRBJ2-1; TRBD1 might be the D (6 bases). The V end lost 7 bases, the J end lost 2 bases, and 18 bases lay between the germline ends. The CDR3 has 16 amino acids. Germline V lookup: CDR1 MNHEY, CDR2 SMNVEV (reference sequence). The CDR3 protein is CASTPFGTQPYNEQFF. CDR3 coding DNA: TGTGCCAGCACCCCGTTTGGGACACAGCCCTACAATGAGCAGTTCTTC.

The chain combines TRBV5-6 with TRBJ2-1; 7 positions match TRBD1. The CDR3 is 17 amino acids. Trimming removed 3 bases from V and 4 bases from J; junction bases left unmatched: 13. The V gene's germline CDR1 is SGHDT and CDR2 YYEEEE. Here the CDR3 reads CASSWGFSETGYNEQFF. Written as DNA, the CDR3 is TGTGCCAGCAGCTGGGGATTTAGCGAGACAGGGTACAATGAGCAGTTCTTC. Supplemented by reference TRBV5-6 and TRBJ2-1, the full variable domain reads DAGVTQSPTHLIKTRGQQVTLRCSPKSGHDTVSWYQQALGQGPQFIFQYYEEEERQRGNFPDRFSGHQFPNYSSELNVNALLLGDSALYLCASSWGFSETGYNEQFFGPGTRLTVL.

The chain is built from TRBV13 and TRBJ1-1; tentative D call: TRBD1 (5 bases). V lost 5 bases and J lost 6, with 10 bases in between. This CDR3 is built from 12 residues. Looked up from germline, CDR1 is PRHDT and CDR2 is FYEKMQ (reference sequence). CDR3 bases: TGTGCCAGCAGCCGCGGGACCTCTGAAGCTTTCTTT. It yields the protein CASSRGTSEAFF.

The gene calls are TRBV19 and TRBJ2-2; the match to TRBD2 covers 12 bases. CDR3 size: 15 residues. The V segment lost 4 bases and the J segment 6 bases; nucleotides outside the gene matches: 3. Germline CDR1 reads LNHDA; CDR2 reads SQIVND (reference sequence). The DNA for the CDR3 is TGTGCCAGTAGTACACTAGCGGGAGGATCCGGGGAGCTGTTTTTT. It translates to CASSTLAGGSGELFF.

V and J are TRBV24-1 and TRBJ2-5, with D possibly being TRBD1 (5 bases). The CDR3 totals 15 residues. From germline, CDR1 is KGHDR and CDR2 SFDVKD. With 2 bases removed from V and 2 bases from J, the gap between germline ends came to 11 bases. Here the CDR3 reads CATSDSHDRQETQYF. The CDR3 nucleotides are TGTGCCACCAGTGATTCCCATGACAGACAAGAGACCCAGTACTTC.

The chain carries TRBV6-5 and TRBJ1-1; D gene uncertain. The germline V gene encodes CDR1 MNHEY and CDR2 SVGAGI. This CDR3 has 13 amino acids. Trimming took 4 bases from V and 1 from J, leaving 7 bases between them. CDR3 sequence: CASSLRQNTEAFF. The CDR3 DNA is TGTGCCAGCAGTTTACGACAGAACACTGAAGCTTTCTTT.

CDR3 sequence reads: CSVVPRGTEAFF. The DNA for the CDR3 is TGCAGCGTTGTCCCGAGAGGCACTGAAGCTTTCTTT. The rearrangement joins TRBV29-1 to TRBJ1-1, with unresolved D. Trimming left V 4 bases short and J 4 bases short, with 10 bases between. The CDR3 is 12 residues long. The germline gives CDR1 SQVTM, CDR2 ANQGSEA.

This clonotype occurred once. The rearrangement links TRBV25-1 to TRBJ2-7, with 11 bases identical to TRBD2. V lost 8 bases to trimming and J lost 6 bases; unmatched junction nucleotides: 9. This CDR3 comprises 14 residues. Germline V lookup: CDR1 MGHDK, CDR2 SYGVNS. CDR3 residues: CASSVAGGPGEQYF. In DNA form, the CDR3 reads TGTGCCAGCTCCGTAGCGGGAGGGCCGGGCGAGCAGTACTTC.

V gene TRBV6-6 combines with J gene TRBJ1-5, with D unclear. This CDR3 spans 12 amino acids. CDR1 is MNHNY and CDR2 is SVGAGI in the germline V gene (reference sequence). V lost 3 bases, J lost 3 bases, and 3 bases lay in between. The CDR3 DNA follows: TGTGCCAGCAGTTATCTCAATCAGCCCCAGCATTTT. Translation: CASSYLNQPQHF.

V usage is TRBV12-3 or TRBV12-4 and J usage is TRBJ1-2, with D perhaps TRBD1 (6 bases). The CDR3 runs to 14 residues. Trimming removed 5 bases at V and 7 bases at J, with 17 bases between. The CDR3 sequence is CASSPPTGLLGYTF. Here the CDR3 DNA reads TGTGCCAGCAGTCCCCCGACAGGTCTGCTTGGCTACACCTTC.

The chain carries TRBV27 and TRBJ1-1; TRBD1 matches 9 bases. The CDR3 has 14 amino acids. Unmatched junction bases numbered 12, after V lost 6 bases and J lost 10 bases. Germline CDR1 reads MNHEY; CDR2 reads SMNVEV (reference sequence). The CDR3 region has the DNA TGTGCCAGCAGCCCTGGACAGGGGTCGGGACGAGCTTTCTTT. Translating it yields CASSPGQGSGRAFF.

V and J are TRBV7-9 and TRBJ2-5, with TRBD2 matching over 7 bases. The germline V gene encodes CDR1 SEHNR and CDR2 FQNEAQ (reference sequence). This CDR3 region has 15 residues. The trim removed 5 bases at V and 3 bases at J, leaving 9 bases unmatched. The CDR3 region is CASSPGRTTKETQYF. The CDR3 DNA follows: TGTGCCAGCAGCCCCGGGAGGACCACCAAAGAGACCCAGTACTTC. Drawing the rest from reference TRBV7-9 and TRBJ2-5, the complete variable domain is DTGVSQNPRHKITKRGQNVTFRCDPISEHNRLYWYRQTLGQGPEFLTYFQNEAQLEKSRLLSDRFSAERPKGSFSTLEIQRTEQGDSAMYLCASSPGRTTKETQYFGPGTRLLVL.

The chain joins TRBV29-1 to TRBJ2-7; D unclear. CDR3 length: 10 residues. CDR1 is SQVTM and CDR2 is ANQGSEA in the germline V gene. Trimming cost V 6 bases and J 6 bases, with 9 bases left between them. The CDR3 loop reads CSVYEVEQYF. CDR3 DNA: TGCAGCGTCTATGAGGTCGAGCAGTACTTC.

This chain joins TRBV29-1 and TRBJ2-1; maybe TRBD2 (5 bases). V was trimmed by 6 bases and J by 6 bases, leaving 18 bases between them. Germline CDR1 SQVTM, CDR2 ANQGSEA. CDR3 length: 14 amino acids. DNA of the CDR3: TGCAGCGTGGTTACTAGTACTAACCTCAATGAGCAGTTCTTC. Its translation: CSVVTSTNLNEQFF.

The DNA of the CDR3 is TGTGCCAGCAGTCCGTTGGCGGGGGACGAGCAGTACTTC. Encoded protein: CASSPLAGDEQYF. The gene calls are TRBV27 and TRBJ2-7; 7 bases align to TRBD2. The CDR3 has 13 residues. Looked up from germline, CDR1 is MNHEY and CDR2 is SMNVEV (reference sequence). The trim removed 5 bases at V and 5 bases at J, leaving 6 bases unmatched.

The V call is TRBV28, the J call TRBJ2-7, with no clear D. Trimming removed 4 bases at V and 1 base at J, with 14 bases between. CDR1 and CDR2 (germline): MDHEN, SYDVKM. The CDR3 is 15 amino acids. This CDR3 is CASSSRTHESYEQYF. In nucleotides, the CDR3 is TGTGCCAGCAGTTCTCGGACCCATGAGTCCTACGAGCAGTACTTC.

This sequence joins TRBV5-6 and TRBJ2-5, with D possibly being TRBD1 or TRBD2 (6 bases each). This CDR3 is built from 13 residues. Trimming pared 2 bases from V and 5 bases from J, leaving 10 bases between. Germline assignment: CDR1 SGHDT and CDR2 YYEEEE. CDR3 residues: CASSFRGEETQYF. In DNA form, the CDR3 reads TGTGCCAGCAGCTTTAGGGGGGAGGAGACCCAGTACTTC.

The V gene is TRBV19, the J gene TRBJ2-7; D gene ambiguous. The germline CDR1 and CDR2 sequences are LNHDA and SQIVND (reference sequence). The V end lost 9 bases, the J end lost 0 bases, and 12 bases lay between the germline ends. The CDR3 runs to 13 residues. CDR3: CASGVGDSYEQYF. The CDR3 DNA reads as TGTGCCAGCGGAGTTGGGGACTCCTACGAGCAGTACTTC.

This chain uses TRBV27 with TRBJ2-4; D may be TRBD2 (6 bases). Trimming shortened V by 3 bases and J by 7 bases, and 10 bases separated the two germline ends. Germline V lookup: CDR1 MNHEY, CDR2 SMNVEV (reference sequence). This CDR3 has 13 residues. DNA for the CDR3: TGTGCCAGCAGTTTCGGGAGAAGGAACATTCAGTACTTC. Amino acids: CASSFGRRNIQYF.

This clonotype was detected only once. The rearrangement links TRBV3-1 to TRBJ1-5, with 10 bases matching TRBD1. The germline V gene has CDR1 LGHDT and CDR2 YNNKEL (reference sequence). There are 16 residues in the CDR3. The V segment lost 10 bases and the J segment 4 bases; nucleotides outside the gene matches: 13. The CDR3 protein is CATPSLWDRGNQPQHF. DNA of the CDR3: TGTGCCACCCCCTCCCTTTGGGACAGGGGAAATCAGCCCCAGCATTTT.